The rows below give T cell receptor beta chains drawn from one sample of a study of CD8 T cells in Susac syndrome. In TCRdb, the immunoSEQ multiplex PCR reads were re-called with MiXCR into one record per CDR3 protein. The sample yields around 270,000 distinct CDR3 sequences, 75% to 90% seen once. What was sequenced was CD8+ T cells from PBMCs. Receptors originate from a human donor with multiple sclerosis. Each CDR3 is given with its conserved first and last residue. A D gene is named only where the DNA matches it firmly. Not every row has a clone size; where given, it reads once, few, many or a size class.

d_call j_call clone_size cdr3_length v_call cdr3_aa cdr3_nt
- TRBJ2-2 - 14 TRBV6-5 CASSYYTNTGELFF TGTGCCAGCAGTTACTACACGAACACCGGGGAGCTGTTTTTT
TRBD2 TRBJ2-3 once 19 TRBV9 CASSVGPGWWREITDTQYF TGTGCCAGCAGCGTAGGCCCCGGGTGGTGGCGGGAGATTACAGATACGCAGTATTTT
- TRBJ2-5 few 13 TRBV7-6 CASSSRGQETQYF TGTGCCAGCAGCTCCAGGGGCCAAGAGACCCAGTACTTC
TRBD1 TRBJ2-2 - 17 TRBV18 CASSPWGQATNTGELFF TGTGCCAGCTCACCGTGGGGACAGGCCACAAACACCGGGGAGCTGTTTTTT
TRBD1 TRBJ2-6 - 18 TRBV7-9 CASSTTGTGWNGANVLTF TGTGCCAGCAGCACCACCGGGACAGGATGGAATGGGGCCAACGTCCTGACTTTC
- TRBJ2-7 - 15 TRBV7-2 CASSLVPSPTYEQYF TGTGCCAGCAGCTTAGTGCCTAGTCCAACCTACGAGCAGTACTTC
- TRBJ1-2 once 10 TRBV29-1 CSVGEEGYTF TGCAGCGTCGGGGAGGAGGGCTACACCTTC
TRBD1 TRBJ1-2 - 13 TRBV27 CASSIQGNYGYTF TGTGCCAGCAGTATACAGGGGAACTATGGCTACACCTTC
- TRBJ2-3 - 10 TRBV29-1 CSVEQDTQYF TGCAGCGTTGAACAAGATACGCAGTATTTT
- TRBJ2-2 - 13 TRBV6-5 CASSYSRGGELFF TGTGCCAGCAGTTACTCCCGGGGCGGGGAGCTGTTTTTT
TRBD2 TRBJ2-1 few 16 TRBV19 CASSLLAGGPYNEQFF TGTGCCAGTAGTTTACTAGCGGGAGGGCCGTACAATGAGCAGTTCTTC
- TRBJ2-2 - 13 TRBV7-8 CASSSGGTGELFF TGTGCCAGCAGCTCTGGGGGAACCGGGGAGCTGTTTTTT
- TRBJ2-2 - 13 TRBV7-6 CASSFFPDRGAVF TGTGCCAGCAGCTTTTTCCCGGACCGGGGAGCTGTTTTT
- TRBJ2-6 once 15 TRBV30 CAWSVPPLGANVLTF TGTGCCTGGAGTGTGCCGCCCCTTGGGGCCAACGTCCTGACTTTC
TRBD1 TRBJ2-7 - 17 TRBV29-1 CSVEDGTGGSVFYEQYF TGCAGCGTTGAAGACGGGACAGGGGGATCGGTTTTCTACGAGCAGTACTTC
- TRBJ2-1 - 17 TRBV5-4 CASSLAGAESSYNEQFF TGTGCCAGCAGCTTGGCCGGAGCGGAGAGCTCCTACAATGAGCAGTTCTTC
TRBD2 TRBJ2-1 - 16 TRBV28 CASSGGTSGSLYEQFF TGTGCCAGCAGTGGGGGGACTAGCGGGAGTCTTTATGAGCAGTTCTTC
- TRBJ2-3 once 17 TRBV5-1 CASSSEFGGVGTDTQYF TGCGCCAGCAGCTCAGAGTTTGGAGGGGTGGGCACAGATACGCAGTATTTT
- TRBJ1-1 - 15 TRBV4-1 CASSQGTSEGTEAFF TGCGCCAGCAGCCAAGGTACTTCGGAGGGCACTGAAGCTTTCTTT
TRBD1 TRBJ1-1 - 14 TRBV10-3 CAIRFEQGVTEAFF TGTGCCATCAGATTTGAACAGGGGGTGACTGAAGCTTTCTTT
- TRBJ2-2 - 14 TRBV15 CATSRGKNTGELFF TGTGCCACCAGCAGGGGGAAGAACACCGGGGAGCTGTTTTTT
- TRBJ1-3 - 16 TRBV6-6 CASSYSIDYSGNTIYF TGTGCCAGCAGTTACTCGATAGATTACTCTGGAAACACCATATATTTT
TRBD2 TRBJ2-7 - 13 TRBV10-3 CAISVAGGDEQYF TGTGCCATCAGTGTAGCGGGAGGGGACGAGCAGTACTTC
TRBD2 TRBJ2-7 - 15 TRBV12-3/TRBV12-4 CASSFTSGRVDEQYF TGTGCCAGCAGTTTTACGTCGGGGAGGGTCGACGAGCAGTACTTC
TRBD2 TRBJ2-1 - 15 TRBV28 CASSIRLAGGNEQFF TGTGCCAGCAGCATTAGACTAGCGGGGGGAAATGAGCAGTTCTTC
- TRBJ2-7 - 14 TRBV20-1 CSARDRLGIYEQYF TGCAGTGCTAGAGACAGGTTGGGGATTTACGAGCAGTACTTC
TRBD2 TRBJ2-1 - 16 TRBV29-1 CSVAGTSGGAVNEQFF TGCAGCGTCGCCGGGACTAGCGGGGGGGCGGTGAATGAGCAGTTCTTC
- TRBJ1-5 - 14 TRBV20-1 CSARLDYSNQPQHF TGCAGTGCCCGACTCGACTATAGCAATCAGCCCCAGCATTTT
TRBD2 TRBJ2-1 - 15 TRBV28 CASTLGTSNYNEQFF TGTGCCAGCACCCTAGGGACTAGCAACTACAATGAGCAGTTCTTC
- TRBJ2-7 - 15 TRBV4-1 CASSQDQLYSYEQYF TGCGCCAGCAGCCAAGATCAGCTCTACTCCTACGAGCAGTACTTC
- TRBJ2-1 - 14 TRBV9 CASSEETEYNEQFF TGTGCCAGCAGCGAAGAGACCGAGTACAATGAGCAGTTCTTC
- TRBJ2-7 few 12 TRBV20-1 CSASDSTYEQYF TGCAGTGCTTCTGACAGTACCTACGAGCAGTACTTC
- TRBJ2-3 - 11 TRBV6-2/TRBV6-3 CASSWGDTQYF TGTGCCAGCAGCTGGGGAGATACGCAGTATTTT
TRBD2 TRBJ2-7 - 16 TRBV20-1 CSARDPAGGPLSEQYF TGCAGTGCTAGAGATCCGGCGGGAGGGCCCTTGTCGGAGCAGTACTTC
TRBD1 TRBJ2-5 - 16 TRBV20-1 CSARDRTGGWRETQYF TGCAGTGCTAGAGATCGAACAGGGGGCTGGAGAGAGACCCAGTACTTC
TRBD2 TRBJ2-1 - 18 TRBV7-6 CAGSLGTSEAFSYNEQFF TGTGCCGGCAGCTTAGGGACTAGCGAGGCCTTTTCCTACAATGAGCAGTTCTTC
- TRBJ2-7 - 11 TRBV6-1 CASRQIYEQYF TGTGCCAGCAGACAGATCTACGAGCAGTACTTC
- TRBJ1-1 - 13 TRBV9 CASSVVTGAEAFF TGTGCCAGCAGCGTAGTGACAGGTGCCGAAGCTTTCTTT
- TRBJ2-4 - 13 TRBV30 CAWSVKGLNIQYF TGTGCCTGGAGTGTTAAGGGACTAAACATTCAGTACTTC
- TRBJ2-7 - 14 TRBV28 CASSILGSSYEQYF TGTGCCAGCAGCATCCTCGGATCCTCCTACGAGCAGTACTTC
TRBD2 TRBJ2-7 - 14 TRBV5-4 CASSPQAGGPEQYF TGTGCCAGCAGCCCTCAAGCGGGAGGGCCCGAGCAGTACTTC
- TRBJ2-2 - 14 TRBV6-5 CASSYLVNTGELFF TGTGCCAGCAGTTACCTGGTAAACACCGGGGAGCTGTTTTTT
TRBD1 TRBJ2-1 - 19 TRBV18 CASSPPPHTTGGRYNEQFF TGTGCCAGCTCACCACCGCCCCATACGACAGGGGGCAGGTACAATGAGCAGTTCTTC
- TRBJ2-5 - 13 TRBV12-3/TRBV12-4 CASTSAGIETQYF TGTGCCAGCACCTCAGCAGGGATCGAGACCCAGTACTTC
- TRBJ1-1 - 14 TRBV14 CASSQVGLTTEAFF TGTGCCAGCAGCCAAGTAGGGTTAACCACTGAAGCTTTCTTT
- TRBJ2-3 - 15 TRBV13 CASTTSPPGRDTQYF TGTGCCAGCACGACGAGCCCCCCGGGTCGGGATACGCAGTATTTT
- TRBJ2-1 - 15 TRBV12-3/TRBV12-4 CASTLRRDHKNEQFF TGTGCCAGCACCCTTCGCCGGGACCATAAAAATGAGCAGTTCTTC
- TRBJ2-3 - 17 TRBV6-2/TRBV6-3 CASSYIGPRSLTDTQYF TGTGCCAGCAGTTACATCGGGCCCCGAAGCCTCACAGATACGCAGTATTTT
- TRBJ2-1 - 15 TRBV25-1 CASSGNVGTYNEQFF TGTGCCAGCAGTGGAAACGTAGGGACCTACAATGAGCAGTTCTTC
- TRBJ2-1 - 14 TRBV7-9 CASSYSLGQDEQFF TGTGCCAGCAGCTACTCCCTAGGTCAAGATGAGCAGTTCTTC
- TRBJ1-1 - 14 TRBV10-2 CASSVQPLGTEAFF TGCGCCAGCAGTGTCCAGCCTTTGGGCACTGAAGCTTTCTTT
- TRBJ2-1 - 15 TRBV28 CASTLGTSHYNEQFF TGTGCCAGCACGCTAGGGACATCCCATTACAATGAGCAGTTCTTC
TRBD1 TRBJ2-7 - 16 TRBV28 CASSSVQGLAGYEQYF TGTGCCAGCAGTTCCGTACAGGGGCTGGCTGGCTACGAGCAGTACTTC
TRBD2 TRBJ2-5 - 17 TRBV7-9 CASLRTSGREWQETQYF TGTGCAAGTCTTCGGACTAGCGGGAGAGAGTGGCAAGAGACCCAGTACTTC
TRBD2 TRBJ2-2 - 17 TRBV7-2 CASSLIPGLGNTGELFF TGTGCCAGCAGCTTGATTCCGGGACTAGGAAACACCGGGGAGCTGTTTTTT